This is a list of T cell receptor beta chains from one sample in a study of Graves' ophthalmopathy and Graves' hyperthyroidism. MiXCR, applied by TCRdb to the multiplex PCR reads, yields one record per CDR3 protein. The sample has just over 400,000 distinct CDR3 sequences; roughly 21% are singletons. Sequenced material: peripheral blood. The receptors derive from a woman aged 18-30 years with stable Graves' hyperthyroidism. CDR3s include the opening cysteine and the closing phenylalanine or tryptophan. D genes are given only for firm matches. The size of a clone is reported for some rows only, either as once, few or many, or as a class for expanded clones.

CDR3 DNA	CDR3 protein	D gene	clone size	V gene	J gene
TGCAGTGCAGCCCCCACAGGCGGGGCGAACTACGAGCAGTACTTC	CSAAPTGGANYEQYF	-	many	TRBV20-1	TRBJ2-7
TGTGCCAGCATTTGGGACAGGGGGTTTCACACTGAAGCTTTCTTT	CASIWDRGFHTEAFF	TRBD1	many	TRBV7-9	TRBJ1-1
TGTGCCAGCAGTTTCGGACCGAACTATGGCTACACCTTC	CASSFGPNYGYTF	-	many	TRBV12-3/TRBV12-4	TRBJ1-2
TGTGCCAGTAGGCCCGGAAAGGGTATCATGGACACTGAAGCTTTCTTT	CASRPGKGIMDTEAFF	-	many	TRBV19	TRBJ1-1
TGTGCCAGCAGTTTAAACACCCTTTTAGCTAAAAACATTCAGTACTTC	CASSLNTLLAKNIQYF	-	few	TRBV12-3/TRBV12-4	TRBJ2-4
TGTGCCAGCAGGGACAGGGGTTCTGGAAACACCATATATTTT	CASRDRGSGNTIYF	TRBD1	many	TRBV28	TRBJ1-3
TGTGCCAGCAGTCTCCCCCTACCCGGGTACGAGCAGTACTTC	CASSLPLPGYEQYF	-	-	TRBV28	TRBJ2-7
TGTGCCAGCAGCCCCGACAGGGGCCGATGGACCTTC	CASSPDRGRWTF	TRBD1	many	TRBV11-2	TRBJ1-2
TGTGCCAGCAGTTTGACTAGCGGCGACGAGCAGTACTTC	CASSLTSGDEQYF	TRBD2	many	TRBV6-5	TRBJ2-7
TGTGCCAGCCGATGGGGGGGGAATGGCAATCAGCCCCAGCATTTT	CASRWGGNGNQPQHF	-	many	TRBV28	TRBJ1-5
TGTGCCTGGAGTGTGGATGGGACTGAAGCTTTCTTT	CAWSVDGTEAFF	-	many	TRBV30	TRBJ1-1
TGTGCCAGCAGCTATCTAACGGAGACCCAGTACTTC	CASSYLTETQYF	-	many	TRBV5-6	TRBJ2-5
TGCAGTGCTAGGGAGGGGAATAGCAATCAGCCCCAGCATTTT	CSAREGNSNQPQHF	-	many	TRBV20-1	TRBJ1-5
TGTGCCAGCAAAAAACTCGGGGGCCAAAACATTAAGTACTTC	CASKKLGGQNIKYF	-	many	TRBV12-3/TRBV12-4	TRBJ2-4
TGTGCCACCAGCAGAGGCAGGGGCACGTACGAGCAGTACTTC	CATSRGRGTYEQYF	-	many	TRBV15	TRBJ2-7
TGTGCCAGCAGTGAAGCCAGGACGTACCCTAAGGAGCAGTACTTC	CASSEARTYPKEQYF	-	many	TRBV6-1	TRBJ2-7